The 7 T cell receptor beta chains in this list originate from one sample, sequenced in a study of post-analysis software for immune sequencing data. The study, taken as a whole, reports: Five TRBV segments, including TRBV5-6, TRBV5-1 and TRBV20-1, were more frequent in patients than controls.

The antigens of these receptors remain unknown. Each TCR beta cDNA library carried unique molecular identifiers. TCRdb ran MiXCR on the PCR reads and lists one entry per CDR3 protein. The table records around 700,000 distinct CDR3 sequences, roughly three fifths of them present only once. Material: blood. These receptors were collected from a girl aged 2 to 9 with multiple sclerosis.

This rearrangement joins TRBV28 to TRBJ2-2, with 13 nucleotides matching TRBD2. Germline V gene data show CDR1 as MDHEN and CDR2 as SYDVKM. The J segment lost 2 bases and the V segment lost 1 base, leaving 4 bases of the junction unmatched. The CDR3 loop spans 18 amino acids. CDR3 DNA: TGTGCCAGCAGTTTATTGGGGACTAGCGGGGTTAACACCGGGGAGCTGTTTTTT. It encodes CASSLLGTSGVNTGELFF.

This clonotype was observed a handful of times. The CDR3 sequence is CASAAGGSNEKLFF. In DNA form, the CDR3 reads TGTGCCAGCGCCGCGGGGGGAAGTAATGAAAAACTGTTTTTT. The chain couples TRBV12-3 or TRBV12-4 to TRBJ1-4; TRBD1 might be the D (5 bases). V was trimmed by 8 bases and J by 4 bases, leaving 14 bases between them. The CDR3 has 14 amino acids.

This clonotype was picked up one time. The genes are TRBV7-2 and TRBJ2-1; 11 bases line up with TRBD2. Germline loops: CDR1 SGHTA, CDR2 FQGNSA. The CDR3 covers 14 residues. J was trimmed by 7 bases and V by 3 bases; bases with no gene match: 2. CDR3 loop: CASSFWTSGNEQFF. In DNA, the CDR3 is TGTGCCAGCAGCTTTTGGACTAGCGGGAATGAGCAGTTCTTC.

This chain connects TRBV29-1 to TRBJ2-1, with D possibly TRBD1 on 6 matching bases. The CDR3 extends over 13 amino acids. Trimming stripped 6 bases from V and 7 bases from J, with 16 bases between. From germline, CDR1 is SQVTM and CDR2 ANQGSEA. The CDR3 sequence: CSVRQDIWNEQFF. CDR3 sequence (DNA): TGCAGCGTCAGACAGGATATTTGGAATGAGCAGTTCTTC.

This chain joins TRBV6-1 and TRBJ2-6; 10 bases are a match to TRBD1. After removal of 5 bases from V and 2 bases from J, the junction contained 9 bases not matched to a gene. Germline lookup yields CDR1 MNHNS and CDR2 SASEGT. CDR3 length equals 18 residues. Here the CDR3 DNA reads TGTGCCAGCAGTCCTAAGACAGGGGGCTTGACTGGGGCCAACGTCCTGACTTTC. Residues: CASSPKTGGLTGANVLTF.

The genes are TRBV18 and TRBJ2-3; D not certain. V dropped 3 bases and J dropped 0 bases, with 7 bases sitting between them. Germline V gene sequence: CDR1 KGHSH, CDR2 LQKENI. The CDR3 has 14 residues. The CDR3 reads CASSPLGSTDTQYF. The CDR3 DNA follows: TGTGCCAGCTCACCCCTAGGGAGCACAGATACGCAGTATTTT.

This clonotype was observed a few times. The gene calls are TRBV4-3 and TRBJ2-1; D uncertain. The CDR3 contains 17 residues. The V and J ends lost 0 bases and 7 bases respectively, with 19 bases between them. Looked up from germline, CDR1 is LGHNA and CDR2 is YSLEER. The DNA for the CDR3 is TGCGCCAGCAGCCAAGATAGAGGCGGCCTTTTGGGGAATGAGCAGTTCTTC. It codes for CASSQDRGGLLGNEQFF.